The 7 T cell receptor beta chains in this list originate from one sample, sequenced in a study of CD8 T cells in Susac syndrome. Roughly 0.45 to 1 ug RNA was reverse transcribed with random hexamers. TCRdb re-called the immunoSEQ multiplex PCR reads through MiXCR, storing one row per CDR3 protein. The sample includes more than 150,000 distinct CDR3 sequences, about 95% seen only once; the top ten take approximately 0.17%. Input material: CD4+ T cells from PBMCs. The receptors here all came from a human donor with Susac syndrome.

The chain is built from TRBV20-1 and TRBJ1-2; D possibly corresponds to TRBD1 (6 bases). In germline, CDR1 is DFQATT, CDR2 SNEGSKA (reference sequence). The CDR3 is made up of 12 amino acids. Trimming took 3 bases from V and 6 from J, leaving 11 bases between them. CDR3 sequence: CSASGRGHGYTF. The CDR3 coding sequence is TGCAGTGCTAGTGGCAGGGGTCATGGCTACACCTTC.

The CDR3 DNA reads TGTGCCAGCAGCCCGGGACTGGCGGGAGAGCAGTACTTC. Translated: CASSPGLAGEQYF. J is TRBJ2-7 and V is TRBV3-1; possibly TRBD2 for D (6 bases). V was clipped by 4 bases and J by 7 bases, with 14 bases between them. The CDR3 runs 13 residues. Germline V CDR1 and CDR2: LGHDT, YNNKEL (reference sequence).

This clonotype has only one observation. This chain links TRBV7-2 with TRBJ1-5; D is possibly TRBD1 (6 bases). The V gene's germline CDR1 is SGHTA and CDR2 FQGNSA. The ends were cut back, 8 bases at V and 0 bases at J, with 14 bases in the middle. The CDR3 spans 15 residues. The CDR3 here is CASVRDNNSNQPQHF. The CDR3, as DNA: TGTGCCAGCGTTCGGGACAACAATAGCAATCAGCCCCAGCATTTT.

CDR3 residues: CASTSWGSGELFF. CDR3 nucleotides: TGTGCCAGCACCTCTTGGGGGTCCGGGGAGCTGTTTTTT. The chain is built from TRBV11-2 and TRBJ2-2; D may be TRBD1 or TRBD2 (5 bases each). Between the trimmed V and J ends, which lost 7 bases and 6 bases, there was a span of 12 bases. The CDR3 contains 13 residues. Germline CDR1 and CDR2: SGHAT and FQNNGV.

CDR3 sequence (DNA): TGCAGCGTTCGTTCAGGCAATCAGCCCCAGCATTTT. It encodes CSVRSGNQPQHF. The chain joins TRBV29-1 to TRBJ1-5; D is uncertain. V gave up 5 bases and J gave up 2 bases, with 7 bases separating them. The CDR3 spans 12 residues. The V gene's germline CDR1 is SQVTM and CDR2 ANQGSEA. Combining the CDR3 with reference TRBV29-1 and TRBJ1-5 gives the whole variable domain SAVISQKPSRDICQRGTSLTIQCQVDSQVTMMFWYRQQPGQSLTLIATANQGSEATYESGFVIDKFPISRPNLTFSTLTVSNMSPEDSSIYLCSVRSGNQPQHFGDGTRLSIL.

The rearrangement uses TRBV25-1 and TRBJ2-5; D remains unclear. V lost 3 bases and J 5 bases, leaving 13 bases between the germline ends. The CDR3 has 14 amino acids. Germline V gives CDR1 MGHDK, CDR2 SYGVNS. The CDR3 reads CASSDLAVEETQYF. The CDR3 DNA reads TGTGCCAGCAGTGACTTGGCGGTGGAGGAGACCCAGTACTTC.

The V call is TRBV27, the J call TRBJ2-1, with D unclear. The CDR3 is made up of 12 amino acids. Germline V gene sequence: CDR1 MNHEY, CDR2 SMNVEV (reference sequence). Trimming took off 6 bases at V and 5 bases at J, with 8 bases between the two ends. CDR3 sequence reads: CASRRPNNEQFF. The CDR3, as DNA: TGTGCCAGCAGACGGCCCAACAATGAGCAGTTCTTC.